Below, 28 T cell receptor beta chains from the same sample are listed, as sequenced in a study of T cells in Graves' hyperthyroidism and ophthalmopathy. RNA transcripts were the template for amplifying TCR beta CDR3 regions. RT-PCR in the first round (using the HTBI primer set) targeted the TCR CDR3. Each CDR3 protein is one row after TCRdb ran MiXCR on the multiplex PCR reads. There are 370,000 or so distinct CDR3 sequences in the sample; approximately 25% occur only once, and over 70% lies in the top ten. The material sequenced was blood. These receptors were collected from a man in his fifties with Graves' hyperthyroidism.

Many counts were recorded for this clonotype. The chain recombines TRBV28 with TRBJ2-7, with D perhaps TRBD2 (5 bases). This CDR3 has 12 amino acids. Germline values: CDR1 MDHEN, CDR2 SYDVKM. V gave up 8 bases and J gave up 4 bases, with 12 bases separating them. For the CDR3, the DNA is TGTGCCAGCGCCGGACTGAGTTACGAGCAGTACTTC. Amino acid sequence: CASAGLSYEQYF.

The table lists this clonotype with many counts. The V and J genes are TRBV6-1 and TRBJ2-5; D not certain. Germline loops: CDR1 MNHNS, CDR2 SASEGT. The CDR3 spans 16 residues. Trimming pared 0 bases from V and 1 base from J, leaving 12 bases between. The CDR3 is CASSEAGRTTQETQYF. The CDR3 DNA reads as TGTGCCAGCAGTGAAGCAGGTCGGACGACCCAAGAGACCCAGTACTTC.

In DNA, the CDR3 is TGTGCCAGCAGTTCGATGGCGGGAGCCGGGGAGCTGTTTTTT. Its protein is CASSSMAGAGELFF. The chain has TRBV6-5 and TRBJ2-2; 7 bases map to TRBD2. CDR3 length: 14 residues. Trimming cost V 4 bases and J 6 bases; bases outside gene matches: 5. Per the germline V gene, CDR1 is MNHEY and CDR2 is SVGAGI.

The chain employs TRBV5-1 and TRBJ1-2, with D uncertain. The CDR3 is 16 amino acids. V was shortened by 0 bases and J by 0 bases, with 12 bases between the two germline ends. Germline CDR1 and CDR2: SGHRS and YFSETQ. The CDR3 coding sequence is TGCGCCAGCAGCTTGGGGTCAGGAGGATCTAACTATGGCTACACCTTC. Its protein is CASSLGSGGSNYGYTF.

This clonotype came up many times. The chain couples TRBV9 to TRBJ1-1; the D is unclear. The V and J ends lost 5 bases and 2 bases respectively, with 10 bases between them. The CDR3 is 13 residues long. Germline V gene lookup returns CDR1 SGDLS and CDR2 YYNGEE. This CDR3 is CASSVEGNTEAFF. The CDR3 DNA is TGTGCCAGCAGTGTGGAGGGAAACACTGAAGCTTTCTTT.

The chain recombines TRBV29-1 with TRBJ1-2, with TRBD1 identical over 8 bases. The J segment lost 3 bases and the V segment lost 7 bases, leaving 7 bases of the junction unmatched. This CDR3 is 13 amino acids long. Germline V CDR1 and CDR2: SQVTM, ANQGSEA. CDR3: CSAMTGDDYGYTF. The CDR3, as DNA: TGCAGCGCAATGACAGGGGACGACTATGGCTACACCTTC.

The rearrangement joins TRBV12-3 or TRBV12-4 to TRBJ1-2, with 8 bases lining up with TRBD1. This CDR3 has 17 amino acids. The V and J ends lost 4 bases and 3 bases, in that order; junction bases with no gene match: 13. CDR3 region: CASSSRTGRRSDYGYTF. CDR3 DNA sequence: TGTGCCAGCAGTTCCCGGACAGGGAGAAGGTCGGACTATGGCTACACCTTC.

This clonotype has only a few counts. The J gene is TRBJ2-1, the V gene TRBV30; D gene ambiguous. The CDR3 has 13 residues. The V gene's germline CDR1 is GTSNPN and CDR2 SVGIG (reference sequence). The V gene lost 0 bases and the J gene lost 14 bases, with 17 bases spanning the gap. The CDR3 spells CAWSVHDVMQEFF. CDR3 nucleotide sequence: TGTGCCTGGAGTGTACATGATGTAATGCAGGAGTTCTTC.

This clonotype was seen repeatedly, ten times or more. V is TRBV28 and J is TRBJ1-2, with no clear D. The CDR3 runs to 12 residues. V dropped 3 bases and J dropped 0 bases, with 2 bases sitting between them. Germline loops: CDR1 MDHEN, CDR2 SYDVKM. Here the CDR3 DNA reads TGTGCCAGCAGTTTGTCTAACTATGGCTACACCTTC. As protein: CASSLSNYGYTF.

This chain joins TRBV5-1 and TRBJ1-1; D gene ambiguous. This CDR3 has 14 residues. V lost 3 bases to trimming and J lost 1 base, with 10 bases between them. Germline values: CDR1 SGHRS, CDR2 YFSETQ. The DNA of the CDR3 is TGCGCCAGCAGCTCCTTAAGCAGGAACACTGAAGCTTTCTTT. This translates into CASSSLSRNTEAFF.

This clonotype has only one observation. This chain connects TRBV27 to TRBJ2-2; D not resolved. V dropped 7 bases and J dropped 3 bases, with 12 bases sitting between them. The CDR3 runs 14 residues. Germline V gene sequence: CDR1 MNHEY, CDR2 SMNVEV (reference sequence). CDR3 in amino acids: CASKVGKDTGELFF. In DNA, the CDR3 is TGTGCCAGCAAAGTTGGGAAAGACACCGGGGAGCTGTTTTTT.

This clonotype has at least ten counts. The V call is TRBV7-9, the J call TRBJ2-7; 8 bases are a match to TRBD1. In germline, CDR1 is SEHNR, CDR2 FQNEAQ (reference sequence). The CDR3 spans 17 residues. The junction had 11 bases not matched to a gene; V was cut back by 4 bases and J by 0 bases. The CDR3 nucleotides are TGTGCCAGCAGCTCCGGACAGGGAATAAGAAGCTCCTACGAGCAGTACTTC. Translation gives CASSSGQGIRSSYEQYF. Full variable domain (missing parts from reference TRBV7-9 and TRBJ2-7): DTGVSQNPRHKITKRGQNVTFRCDPISEHNRLYWYRQTLGQGPEFLTYFQNEAQLEKSRLLSDRFSAERPKGSFSTLEIQRTEQGDSAMYLCASSSGQGIRSSYEQYFGPGTRLTVT.

J is TRBJ1-1 and V is TRBV5-1; 7 nucleotides line up with TRBD1. The CDR3 is 14 residues long. J gave up 1 base and V 6 bases, and 6 bases lay outside the gene matches. Germline CDR1 and CDR2: SGHRS and YFSETQ. CDR3 residues: CASTRTGANTEAFF. CDR3 DNA sequence: TGCGCCAGCACCCGGACAGGCGCGAACACTGAAGCTTTCTTT.

With regard to this clonotype: This may arise from a read error, as a much more abundant clone is one base away. This chain uses TRBV20-1 with TRBJ2-3; 9 bases are a match to TRBD1. CDR3 size: 13 residues. CDR1 is DFQATT and CDR2 is SNEGSKA in the germline V gene (reference sequence). CDR3 region: CGVSGQGSDTQYF. DNA for the CDR3: TGCGGTGTCTCAGGACAGGGGTCAGATACGCAGTATTTT.

A few counts support this clonotype. V and J are TRBV7-9 and TRBJ2-1; possibly TRBD2 for D (5 bases). The length of the CDR3 is 12 residues. Germline CDR1 and CDR2: SEHNR and FQNEAQ (reference sequence). V gave up 1 base and J gave up 10 bases, with 8 bases separating them. CDR3 protein: CASSLESGEQFF. The CDR3 DNA sequence: TGTGCCAGCAGCTTAGAGAGCGGAGAGCAGTTCTTC.

In nucleotides, the CDR3 is TGTGCCAGCAGTTTGCGAAGTCGCCCATATAGCAATCAGCCCCAGCATTTT. Encoded protein: CASSLRSRPYSNQPQHF. V usage is TRBV6-5 and J usage is TRBJ1-5; no firm D call. The CDR3 has 17 amino acids. In germline, CDR1 is MNHEY, CDR2 SVGAGI. V was trimmed by 4 bases and J by 0 bases, leaving 16 bases between them.

This clonotype appeared a few times. V usage is TRBV18 and J usage is TRBJ2-2, with TRBD1 identical over 8 bases. V dropped 4 bases and J dropped 1; count of bases not matched to a gene: 8. The CDR3 loop spans 17 amino acids. In germline, CDR1 is KGHSH, CDR2 LQKENI. CDR3 DNA: TGTGCCAGCTCACGACTCCTTGACAGGGGGAACACCGGGGAGCTGTTTTTT. Protein sequence: CASSRLLDRGNTGELFF. The whole variable domain, filled in from reference TRBV18 and TRBJ2-2, reads NAGVMQNPRHLVRRRGQEARLRCSPMKGHSHVYWYRQLPEEGLKFMVYLQKENIIDESGMPKERFSAEFPKEGPSILRIQQVVRGDSAAYFCASSRLLDRGNTGELFFGEGSRLTVL.

This clonotype was recorded a few times. The chain joins TRBV20-1 to TRBJ2-3; D might be TRBD1 or TRBD2, each matching 5 bases. Trimming removed 4 bases from V and 0 bases from J, with 11 bases in between. This CDR3 has 14 amino acids. Germline values: CDR1 DFQATT, CDR2 SNEGSKA (reference sequence). This CDR3 is CSATPGPSTDTQYF. Written as DNA, the CDR3 is TGCAGTGCTACTCCGGGACCCAGCACAGATACGCAGTATTTT.

This chain links TRBV29-1 with TRBJ2-7; TRBD1 matches 7 bases. Germline CDR1 SQVTM, CDR2 ANQGSEA. The CDR3 extends over 14 amino acids. Losses at the gene ends were 6 bases for V and 2 bases for J; bases not matched to a gene: 10. CDR3 region: CSVARDRGPYEQYF. The DNA of the CDR3 is TGCAGCGTCGCCCGGGACAGAGGTCCCTACGAGCAGTACTTC.

The chain uses TRBV19 and TRBJ1-1; D might be TRBD1 (5 bases). CDR1 is LNHDA, CDR2 SQIVND, per germline (reference sequence). The V end was cut by 8 bases, the J end by 10 bases, with 20 bases between. This CDR3 is 13 amino acids long. The CDR3 DNA follows: TGTGCCAGTTTTTGGGGCGACGTAGGGGTAGCTTTCTTT. It encodes CASFWGDVGVAFF.

This clonotype was found many times. The rearrangement joins TRBV28 to TRBJ2-7; D is ambiguous. The germline V and J ends were trimmed by 7 bases and 2 bases, with 9 bases remaining between them. From germline, CDR1 is MDHEN and CDR2 SYDVKM. CDR3 length: 12 residues. CDR3 loop: CASTPGPYEQYF. CDR3 coding DNA: TGTGCCAGCACCCCTGGGCCCTACGAGCAGTACTTC. The variable domain in full, completed from reference TRBV28 and TRBJ2-7, reads DVKVTQSSRYLVKRTGEKVFLECVQDMDHENMFWYRQDPGLGLRLIYFSYDVKMKEKGDIPEGYSVSREKKERFSLILESASTNQTSMYLCASTPGPYEQYFGPGTRLTVT.

To note about this clonotype: It may be a read error: a sequence one base away is much more abundant. The final CDR3 position lacks the conserved phenylalanine or tryptophan, pointing to a likely read error. The chain joins TRBV30 to TRBJ2-5; D gene uncertain. Germline V gives CDR1 GTSNPN, CDR2 SVGIG (reference sequence). The CDR3 extends over 12 amino acids. V was shortened by 2 bases and J by 5 bases, with 9 bases between the two germline ends. The chain's CDR3 is CAWSKDTETQYL. The CDR3 DNA is TGTGCCTGGAGTAAGGATACGGAGACCCAGTACCTC.

In this sample, this clonotype turned up a few times. The rearrangement uses TRBV7-9 and TRBJ1-4; TRBD1 aligns across 8 bases. Germline CDR1 and CDR2: SEHNR and FQNEAQ (reference sequence). This CDR3 comprises 14 residues. V gave up 3 bases and J gave up 5 bases; unmatched junction bases: 2. For the CDR3, the DNA is TGTGCCAGCAGCTTGGACAGGGAAAATGAAAAACTGTTTTTT. It yields the protein CASSLDRENEKLFF.

This clonotype was observed a handful of times. The CDR3 sequence: CASSGGTGDLGTQYF. The CDR3 DNA reads TGTGCCAGCAGCGGAGGGACAGGGGATTTGGGGACCCAGTACTTC. The chain links TRBV11-2 to TRBJ2-5; 10 nucleotides agree with TRBD1. V dropped 5 bases and J dropped 7; count of bases not matched to a gene: 10. Germline V CDR1 and CDR2: SGHAT, FQNNGV. The CDR3 has 15 amino acids.

The chain employs TRBV4-1 and TRBJ2-5; 8 bases fit TRBD1. The V gene's germline CDR1 is MGHRA and CDR2 YSYEKL. The CDR3 has 17 amino acids. V shed 2 bases and J 4 bases; nucleotides not matched to a gene: 12. This CDR3 reads CASSQTPDRDGRETQYF. In DNA, the CDR3 is TGCGCCAGCAGCCAAACCCCGGACAGGGACGGAAGAGAGACCCAGTACTTC.

This clonotype showed up many times. This chain joins TRBV19 and TRBJ2-2, with 7 nucleotides matching TRBD2. The CDR3 length is 14 residues. Trimming removed 5 bases from V and 6 bases from J; junction bases left unmatched: 6. The germline V gene has CDR1 LNHDA and CDR2 SQIVND (reference sequence). In nucleotides, the CDR3 is TGTGCCAGTAGTTCCCCTCTAGCGGCCGGGGAGCTGTTTTTT. As protein: CASSSPLAAGELFF.

This clonotype was observed a handful of times. This chain links TRBV2 with TRBJ2-1; D unresolved. CDR3 length equals 11 residues. V lost 8 bases and J 6 bases, leaving 8 bases between the germline ends. CDR1 and CDR2 (germline): SNHLY, FYNNEI. CDR3 bases: TGTGCCAGCGGTGTGGTCAATGAGCAGTTCTTC. It yields the protein CASGVVNEQFF.

The chain has TRBV12-3 or TRBV12-4 and TRBJ1-5; D possibly corresponds to TRBD1 (5 bases). The V and J ends lost 1 base and 1 base respectively, with 20 bases between them. The CDR3 loop spans 19 amino acids. CDR3 sequence (DNA): TGTGCCAGCAGTTTAGAGGCGGGCAGGGCAGGTTTAAGCAATCAGCCCCAGCATTTT. Translated: CASSLEAGRAGLSNQPQHF.